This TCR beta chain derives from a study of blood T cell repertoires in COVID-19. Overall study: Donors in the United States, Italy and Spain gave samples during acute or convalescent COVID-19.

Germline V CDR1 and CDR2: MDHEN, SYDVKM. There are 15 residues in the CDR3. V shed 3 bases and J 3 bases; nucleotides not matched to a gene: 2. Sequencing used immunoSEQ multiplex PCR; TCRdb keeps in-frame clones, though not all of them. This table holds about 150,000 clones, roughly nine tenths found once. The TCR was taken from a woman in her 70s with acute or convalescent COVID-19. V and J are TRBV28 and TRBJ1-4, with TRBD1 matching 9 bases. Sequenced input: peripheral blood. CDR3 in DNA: TGTGCCAGCAGTTTGTGGACAGGGGCTAATGAAAAACTGTTTTTT. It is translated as CASSLWTGANEKLFF. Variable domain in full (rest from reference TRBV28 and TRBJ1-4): DVKVTQSSRYLVKRTGEKVFLECVQDMDHENMFWYRQDPGLGLRLIYFSYDVKMKEKGDIPEGYSVSREKKERFSLILESASTNQTSMYLCASSLWTGANEKLFFGSGTQLSVL.